This TCR beta chain was documented in a study of blood T cell repertoires in COVID-19. About the research overall: In each case, the material was cDNA or gDNA derived from T cells, B-cell-depleted T cells, or PBMCs.

Germline values: CDR1 MNHEY, CDR2 SVGEGT. The CDR3 totals 13 residues. V dropped 1 base and J dropped 5 bases, with 9 bases sitting between them. The repertoire was sequenced with immunoSEQ multiplex PCR; TCRdb's copy has only in-frame clones and lacks some. The table lists some 120,000 clones, 75% to 90% of them singletons. The rearrangement uses TRBV6-2 or TRBV6-3 and TRBJ2-7; D might be TRBD2 (5 bases). The TCR was taken from a man aged 70-80 years with active or convalescent COVID-19. Sequenced sample: peripheral blood. CDR3 bases: TGTGCCAGCAGTTACTTCGAGGGAGACGAGCAGTACTTC. Translating it yields CASSYFEGDEQYF.